This TCR beta chain was observed in a study of blood T cell repertoires in COVID-19 (dated by TCRdb to 2018 to 2020). For the wider study: Collaborator samples came from the United States, Italy and Spain and covered acute and convalescent phases of COVID-19. The material from the prospective study consisted of cDNA or gDNA derived from T cells, B-cell-depleted T cells, or PBMCs. Deeply sampled blood TCRbeta repertoires from subjects exposed to, actively infected with, or recovered from COVID-19 were included in the dataset. The repertoires were released in a freely available public database meant as a resource for research on the immune response to SARS-CoV-2. Samples came from the ongoing ImmuneRACE study (first 160 participants) plus 1,254 subjects from 6 global collaborators. Nearly every sample came with metadata listing a de-identified subject ID, COVID-19 status, age in years and sex. Where available, HLA class I and class II types were taken from metadata supplied by the sample provider and were not determined by assay-based typing. Study-level results and caveats: The quantity of clinical and demographic metadata differed by source and by participant and was supplied without curation.

The collaborating institutions used their own protocols to collect whole blood in K2EDTA tubes. For TCRbeta analysis, collaborators shipped samples as frozen whole blood, isolated PBMCs, or DNA extracted from either of those sample types. Concerning this clone: This clone's antigen is unknown. There are no base qualities to consult, and no much larger clone falls within one base.

TCRbeta CDR3 regions were amplified from genomic DNA using the immunoSEQ Assay, a bias-controlled multiplex PCR. Turning to the authors' computational methods: The number of nucleated cells in each sample was estimated by amplification of reference gene primers within the assay. Sequence reads were collapsed and filtered to measure the absolute abundance of every unique TCRbeta CDR3 rearrangement. Productive Simpson clonality was computed per sample as the square root of Simpson's diversity index over productive rearrangements. TCRdb holds this immuneACCESS table with in-frame rearrangements only. Some clones are missing; in checked studies, unresolved V genes explain under half, and the rest has no known cause. V, J and clone size were drawn from that table, and D and trimming were deduced from the DNA. This sample gives more than 12,000 clones in total; 89% of them show up just once. About 3.1% of the sample belongs to the ten largest clones.

The material sequenced was peripheral blood. The receptor was isolated from a human donor in a cohort sampled during active COVID-19.

Here the CDR3 is given as CATSDREGQPQHF. The DNA sequence is as follows: TGTGCCACCAGTGATAGGGAGGGCCAGCCCCAGCATTTT. The rearranged chain carries TRBV24-1 and TRBJ1-5; a confident D gene designation cannot be given. Cut back by 3 bases and 7 bases, the V and J ends lie 9 bases apart. Taken from cysteine to phenylalanine, the CDR3 has 13 residues. The entry retains the CDR3 DNA only, 39 bases that are in frame from base 1. CDR1 KGHDR and CDR2 SFDVKD are derived from the germline V gene.